One TCR beta chain is described in this entry. These data come from a study of blood T cell repertoires in COVID-19. Study details: The analysed material was cDNA or gDNA that came from T cells, B-cell-depleted T cells, or PBMCs.

From germline, CDR1 is LGHDT and CDR2 YNNKEL (reference sequence). V gave up 0 bases and J gave up 7 bases, with 15 bases separating them. The CDR3 loop spans 16 amino acids. Sequencing was performed with immunoSEQ multiplex PCR; in TCRdb, only in-frame clones are kept and a portion is missing. This sample yields approximately 150,000 clones, of which about four fifths are seen a single time; around 5% belongs to the top ten. The chain links TRBV3-1 (or the pseudogene TRBV3-2) to TRBJ1-4, with D unresolved. The receptor was derived from a human donor in a cohort sampled during active COVID-19. Sequenced material: peripheral blood. CDR3 protein: CASSQDRRRTGEKLFF. CDR3 coding DNA: TGTGCCAGCAGCCAAGATCGTCGGAGAACGGGTGAAAAACTGTTTTTT.